The entry below describes one T cell receptor (beta chain). Its antigen is not known. The entry originates in a study of siplizumab effects on memory and regulatory T cells. Study-wide findings and caveats: Many proliferating CD4+ or CD8+ clones remained unclassified. Roughly 75-96% of them could not be assigned either a naive or a memory phenotype. The authors mapped only a minor fraction of alloreactive clones to unstimulated subsets. Apparently more diverse than memory cells, naive T cells also seemed major alloresponse contributors.

Trimming took 0 bases from V and 6 from J, leaving 12 bases between them. The CDR3 has 14 residues. Germline V gene sequence: CDR1 SGHRS, CDR2 YFSETQ. The study assayed 95,000 to 100,000 TCR templates per sample. TCRdb's table, derived via immunoSEQ multiplex PCR, lists solely in-frame clones and lacks some. The sample includes roughly 56,000 clones, 85% to 95% of them seen just once. This TCR derives from a human donor in good health. The chain uses TRBV5-1 and TRBJ1-1; D is unclear. The sample taken for sequencing was CD8+ T cells sorted from blood. The CDR3: CASSLEVGFAEAFF. CDR3 coding DNA: TGCGCCAGCAGCTTGGAGGTCGGGTTCGCTGAAGCTTTCTTT.